This T cell receptor (beta chain) was observed in a study of T cells in tuberculosis. Study-level points and caveats: Selection depended on which cryopreserved specimens were available. GMM-specific TCRs were nearer to active tuberculosis alpha repertoires, suggesting expansion.

Sequenced by immunoSEQ multiplex PCR; TCRdb stores in-frame clones only, minus some. Counted here are more than 30,000 clones, around 97% occurring once; the ten biggest clones make up roughly 6%. The CDR3 consists of 14 residues. Unmatched junction bases numbered 8, after V lost 8 bases and J lost 2 bases. CDR1 is SNHLY, CDR2 FYNNEI, per germline. About this clone itself: Its cognate antigen is unknown.

Adolescents were screened for latent TB by skin test and IGRA. The rearrangement uses TRBV2 and TRBJ2-7; TRBD2 matches 8 bases. The sequencing sample was made of PBMCs. The clonotype originates from a donor aged 10 to 29 with latent tuberculosis or without tuberculosis infection. CDR3 protein: CASVSGRSPYEQYF. For the CDR3, the DNA is TGTGCCAGCGTCAGCGGGAGAAGCCCCTACGAGCAGTACTTC.